The T cell receptor (beta chain) under discussion was sequenced for a study of T cells in Graves' hyperthyroidism and ophthalmopathy. RNA transcripts provided the source from which TCR beta CDR3 regions were amplified. Researchers ran a first-round RT-PCR on the TCR CDR3 using the HTBI primer set. TCRdb reprocessed the multiplex PCR reads via MiXCR and lists one record per CDR3 protein. The sample holds fewer than 900,000 distinct CDR3 sequences, about 19% seen once. This clonotype was counted a few times. The germline CDR1 and CDR2 sequences are SGDLS and YYNGEE. There are 15 residues in the CDR3. The J segment lost 4 bases and the V segment lost 3 bases, leaving 9 bases of the junction unmatched.

Sequencing was performed on blood. The chain has TRBV9 and TRBJ2-7; TRBD2 agrees at 8 bases. This receptor was identified in a woman aged 45-60 years with Graves' hyperthyroidism that later progressed to Graves' ophthalmopathy. CDR3 coding DNA: TGTGCCAGCAGCGCTAATAGCGGGGCGAAATACGAGCAGTACTTC. It is translated as CASSANSGAKYEQYF.